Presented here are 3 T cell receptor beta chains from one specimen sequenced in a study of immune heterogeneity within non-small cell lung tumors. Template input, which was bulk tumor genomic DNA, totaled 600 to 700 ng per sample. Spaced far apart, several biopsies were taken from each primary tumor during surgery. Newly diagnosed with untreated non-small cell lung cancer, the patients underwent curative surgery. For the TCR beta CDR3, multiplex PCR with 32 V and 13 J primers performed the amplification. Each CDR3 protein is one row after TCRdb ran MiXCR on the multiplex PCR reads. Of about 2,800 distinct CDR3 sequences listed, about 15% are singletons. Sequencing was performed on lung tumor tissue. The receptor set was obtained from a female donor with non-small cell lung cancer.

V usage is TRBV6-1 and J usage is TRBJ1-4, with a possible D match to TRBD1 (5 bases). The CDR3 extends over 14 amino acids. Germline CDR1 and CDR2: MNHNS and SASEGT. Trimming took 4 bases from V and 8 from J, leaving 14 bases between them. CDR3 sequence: CASSGGGVGEKLFF. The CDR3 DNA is TGTGCCAGCAGTGGGGGCGGGGTTGGAGAAAAACTGTTTTTT.

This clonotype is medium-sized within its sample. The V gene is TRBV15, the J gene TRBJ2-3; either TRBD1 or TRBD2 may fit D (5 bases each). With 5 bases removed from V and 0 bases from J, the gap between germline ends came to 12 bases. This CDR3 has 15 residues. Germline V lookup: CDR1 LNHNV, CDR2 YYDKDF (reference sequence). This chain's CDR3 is CATSPGAGSTDTQYF. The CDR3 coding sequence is TGTGCCACCAGCCCTGGGGCGGGTAGCACAGATACGCAGTATTTT.

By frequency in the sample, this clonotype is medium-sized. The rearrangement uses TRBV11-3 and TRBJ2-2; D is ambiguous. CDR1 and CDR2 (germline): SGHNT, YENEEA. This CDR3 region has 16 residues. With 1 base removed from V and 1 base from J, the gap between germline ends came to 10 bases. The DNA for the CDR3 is TGTGCCAGCAGCTTAGGGATGGGCGGGAACACCGGGGAGCTGTTTTTT. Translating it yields CASSLGMGGNTGELFF.